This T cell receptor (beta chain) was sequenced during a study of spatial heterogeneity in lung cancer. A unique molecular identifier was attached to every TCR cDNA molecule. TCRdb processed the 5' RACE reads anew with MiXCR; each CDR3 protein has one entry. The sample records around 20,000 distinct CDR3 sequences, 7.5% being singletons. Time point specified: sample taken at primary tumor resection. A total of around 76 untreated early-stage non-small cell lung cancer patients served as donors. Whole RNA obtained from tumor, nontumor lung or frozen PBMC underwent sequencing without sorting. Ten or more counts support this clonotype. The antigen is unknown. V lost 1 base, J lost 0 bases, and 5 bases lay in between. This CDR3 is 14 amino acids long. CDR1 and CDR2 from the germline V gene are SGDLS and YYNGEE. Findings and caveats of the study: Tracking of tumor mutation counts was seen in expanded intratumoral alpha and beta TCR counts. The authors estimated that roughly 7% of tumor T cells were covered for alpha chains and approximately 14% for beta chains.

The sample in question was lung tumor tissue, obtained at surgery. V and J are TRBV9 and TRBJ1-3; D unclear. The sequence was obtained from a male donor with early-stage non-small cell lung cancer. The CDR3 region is CASSVQDSGNTIYF. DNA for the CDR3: TGTGCCAGCAGCGTACAGGACTCTGGAAACACCATATATTTT.